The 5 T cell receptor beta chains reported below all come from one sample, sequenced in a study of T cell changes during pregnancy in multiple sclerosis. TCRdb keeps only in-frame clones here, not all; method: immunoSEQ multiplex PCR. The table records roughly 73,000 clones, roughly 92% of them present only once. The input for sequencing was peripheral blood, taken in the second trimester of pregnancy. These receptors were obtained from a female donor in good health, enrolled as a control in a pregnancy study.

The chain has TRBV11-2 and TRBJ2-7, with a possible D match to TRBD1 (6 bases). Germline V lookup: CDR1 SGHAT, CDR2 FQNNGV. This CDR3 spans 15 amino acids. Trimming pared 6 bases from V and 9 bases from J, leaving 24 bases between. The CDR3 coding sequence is TGTGCCAGCAGTCCTGGACAGATAAAATCTTGGGGGCAGTACTTC. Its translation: CASSPGQIKSWGQYF.

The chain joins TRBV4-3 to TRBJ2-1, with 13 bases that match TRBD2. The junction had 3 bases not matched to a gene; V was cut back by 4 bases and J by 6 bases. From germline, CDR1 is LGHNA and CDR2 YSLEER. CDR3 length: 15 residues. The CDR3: CASSPTSGGANEQFF. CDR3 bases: TGCGCCAGCAGCCCAACTAGCGGGGGGGCCAATGAGCAGTTCTTC.

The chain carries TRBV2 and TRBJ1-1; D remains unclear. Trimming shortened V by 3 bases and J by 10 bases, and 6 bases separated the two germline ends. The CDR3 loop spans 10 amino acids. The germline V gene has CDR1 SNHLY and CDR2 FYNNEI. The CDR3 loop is CASSEQAAFF. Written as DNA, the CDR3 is TGTGCCAGCAGTGAGCAAGCAGCTTTCTTT.

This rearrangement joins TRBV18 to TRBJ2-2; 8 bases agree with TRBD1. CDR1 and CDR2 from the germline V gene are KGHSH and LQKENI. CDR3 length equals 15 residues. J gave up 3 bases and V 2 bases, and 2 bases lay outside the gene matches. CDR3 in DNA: TGTGCCAGCTCACCAAACAGGGGGTACACCGGGGAGCTGTTTTTT. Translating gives CASSPNRGYTGELFF.

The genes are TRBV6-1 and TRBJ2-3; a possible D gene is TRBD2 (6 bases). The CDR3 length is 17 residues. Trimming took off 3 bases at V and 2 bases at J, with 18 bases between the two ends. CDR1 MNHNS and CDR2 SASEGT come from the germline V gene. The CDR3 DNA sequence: TGTGCCAGCAGTGATCATACGACTAGTTTGGACACAGATACGCAGTATTTT. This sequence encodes CASSDHTTSLDTDTQYF.